The entry that follows covers one T cell receptor beta chain sequence. Its antigen is unidentified. Reverse transcription of all isolated RNA meant that expressed TCRB transcripts were sequenced. Assay used: immunoSEQ multiplex PCR; TCRdb lists only in-frame clones, some missing. Found here are 680,000 or so clones, around an eighth of them singletons; the top ten hold approximately 0.022%. The CDR3 contains 13 residues. The V gene's germline CDR1 is MNHEY and CDR2 SVGAGI. V lost 5 bases to trimming and J lost 2 bases; unmatched junction nucleotides: 0. The data derive from a study of beta chain features in type 1 diabetes. Points from the study as a whole: VDJ junctions in type 1 diabetes patients carried more deletions and fewer insertions. TCRB CDR3s were moderately but significantly shorter in Type 1 diabetes patients in all four CD4+ subsets.

V is TRBV6-5 and J is TRBJ1-2, with 9 bases matching TRBD1. This clonotype was obtained from a man aged 18 to 29 with type 1 diabetes. The sample taken for sequencing was naive CD4+ T cells from blood. Written as DNA, the CDR3 is TGTGCCAGCAGTGGACAGGGGAACTATGGCTACACCTTC. It specifies CASSGQGNYGYTF.